This note documents a single T cell receptor (beta chain) sequence. What it binds is not known. Other DNA variants within this sample encode the same CDR3. This sample was taken from a study of cytomegalovirus exposure and HLA in healthy donors. Study information: A preliminary data release comprised 80 million to 95 million unique TCRs obtained from HLA-typed donors.

CDR1 is SGHRS, CDR2 YFSETQ, per germline. V shed 5 bases and J 4 bases; nucleotides not matched to a gene: 5. The CDR3 covers 14 residues. Study conclusions and caveats: Data from an earlier analysis indicated that most TCR beta V segments were productive either about 87% or about 30% of the time. Most CMV-associated TCR beta chains were later found to appear HLA-restricted. Beyond CMV serostatus, there was no information to go on about immune exposure.

With 60 Vbeta and 13 Jbeta primers, the PCR was carried out. Only in-frame clones appear in the TCRdb table, and some are missing; sequencing was by immunoSEQ multiplex PCR. The table shows 200,000 or so clones, with 82% occurring only once. The chain links TRBV5-1 to TRBJ1-1, with 10 nucleotides matching TRBD1. The source material was PBMCs. The clonotype was recovered from a woman between 50 and 59 years old in good health and CMV-seropositive. CDR3: CASSSGTGVTEAFF. CDR3 coding DNA: TGCGCCAGCAGTTCCGGGACAGGGGTCACTGAAGCTTTCTTT.